This note documents a single T cell receptor (beta chain) sequence. Its antigen is as yet unknown. The data stem from a study of cytomegalovirus exposure and HLA in healthy donors. Here immunoSEQ multiplex PCR was the method, and the copy in TCRdb shows in-frame clones only, minus some. This sample has approximately 110,000 clones, with about 94% found just once. Findings and limits, study-wide: TCR beta chains numbering more than 150 were designated cytomegalovirus-associated. Rarity held for most TCR sequences, but there were some public TCRs that occurred in many donors.

This CDR3 comprises 14 residues. Per germline, CDR1 SGHTA and CDR2 FQGNSA. V was clipped by 6 bases and J by 0 bases, with 12 bases between them. Sample: PBMCs. The clonotype comes from a woman between 18 and 30 years old in good health and CMV-seronegative. V is TRBV7-2 and J is TRBJ2-7, with D perhaps matching TRBD1 (5 bases). The CDR3 is CASSADSLSYEQYF. DNA of the CDR3: TGTGCCAGCAGTGCCGACAGCCTCTCCTACGAGCAGTACTTC.